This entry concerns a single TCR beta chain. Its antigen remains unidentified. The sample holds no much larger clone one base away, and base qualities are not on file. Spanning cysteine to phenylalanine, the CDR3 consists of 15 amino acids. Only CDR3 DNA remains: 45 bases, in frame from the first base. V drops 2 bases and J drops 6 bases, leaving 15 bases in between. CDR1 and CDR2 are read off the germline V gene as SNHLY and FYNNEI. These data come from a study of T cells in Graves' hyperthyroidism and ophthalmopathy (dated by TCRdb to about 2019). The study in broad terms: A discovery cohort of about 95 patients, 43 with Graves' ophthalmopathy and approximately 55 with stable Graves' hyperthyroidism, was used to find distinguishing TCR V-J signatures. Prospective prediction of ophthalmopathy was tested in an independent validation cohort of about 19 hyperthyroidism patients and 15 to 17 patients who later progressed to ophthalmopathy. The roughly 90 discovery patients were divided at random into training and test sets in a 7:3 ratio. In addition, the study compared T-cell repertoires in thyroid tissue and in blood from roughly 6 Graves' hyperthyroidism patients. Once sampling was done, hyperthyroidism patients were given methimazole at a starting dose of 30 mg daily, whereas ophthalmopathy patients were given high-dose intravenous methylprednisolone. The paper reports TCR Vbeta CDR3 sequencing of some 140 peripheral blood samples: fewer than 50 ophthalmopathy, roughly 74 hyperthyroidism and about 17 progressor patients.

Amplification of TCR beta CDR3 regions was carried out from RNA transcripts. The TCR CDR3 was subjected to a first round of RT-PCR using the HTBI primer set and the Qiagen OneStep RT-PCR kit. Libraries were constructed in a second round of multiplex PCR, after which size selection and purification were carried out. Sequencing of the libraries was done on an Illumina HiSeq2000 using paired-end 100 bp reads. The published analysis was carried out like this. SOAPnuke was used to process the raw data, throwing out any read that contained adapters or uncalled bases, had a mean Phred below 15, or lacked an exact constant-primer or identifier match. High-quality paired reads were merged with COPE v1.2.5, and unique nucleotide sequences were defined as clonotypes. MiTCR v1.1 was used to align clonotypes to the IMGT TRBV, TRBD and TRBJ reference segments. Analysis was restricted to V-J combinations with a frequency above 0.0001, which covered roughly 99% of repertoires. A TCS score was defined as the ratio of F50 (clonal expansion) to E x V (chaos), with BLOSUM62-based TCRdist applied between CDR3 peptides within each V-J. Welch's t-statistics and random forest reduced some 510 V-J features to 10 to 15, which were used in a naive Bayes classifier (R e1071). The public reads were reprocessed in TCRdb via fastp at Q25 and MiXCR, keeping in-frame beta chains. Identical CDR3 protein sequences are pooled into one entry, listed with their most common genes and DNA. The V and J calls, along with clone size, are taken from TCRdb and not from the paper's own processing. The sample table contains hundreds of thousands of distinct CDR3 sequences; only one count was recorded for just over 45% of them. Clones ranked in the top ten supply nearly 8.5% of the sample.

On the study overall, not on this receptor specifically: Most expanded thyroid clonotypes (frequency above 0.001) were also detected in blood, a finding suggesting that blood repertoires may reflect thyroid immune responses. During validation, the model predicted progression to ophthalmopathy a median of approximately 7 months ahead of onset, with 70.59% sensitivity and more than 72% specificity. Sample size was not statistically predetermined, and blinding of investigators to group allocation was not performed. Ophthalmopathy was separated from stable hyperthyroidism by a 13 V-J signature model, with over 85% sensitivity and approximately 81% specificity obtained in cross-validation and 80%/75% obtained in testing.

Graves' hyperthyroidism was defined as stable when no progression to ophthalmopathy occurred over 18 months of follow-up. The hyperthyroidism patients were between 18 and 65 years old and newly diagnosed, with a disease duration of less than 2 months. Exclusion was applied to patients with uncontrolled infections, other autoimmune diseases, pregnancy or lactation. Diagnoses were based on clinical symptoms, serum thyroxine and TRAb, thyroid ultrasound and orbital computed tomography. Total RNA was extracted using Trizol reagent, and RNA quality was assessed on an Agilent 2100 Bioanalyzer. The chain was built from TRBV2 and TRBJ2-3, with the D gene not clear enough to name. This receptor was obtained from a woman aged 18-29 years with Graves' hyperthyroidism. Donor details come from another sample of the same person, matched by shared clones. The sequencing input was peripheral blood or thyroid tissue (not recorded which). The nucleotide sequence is TGTGCCAGCAGTGAACTCCCACTGCCCGGGGATACGCAGTATTTT. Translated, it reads CASSELPLPGDTQYF.